This TCR beta chain was recovered during a study of Graves' ophthalmopathy and Graves' hyperthyroidism. Study-level findings and limits: Distinction of ophthalmopathy from stable hyperthyroidism by a 13-signature model reached 85% to 90% sensitivity and 81.08% specificity. Blood also harbored most expanded thyroid clonotypes above 0.001 frequency.

This clonotype came up many times. The target antigen is unknown. Researchers took RNA transcripts and amplified TCR beta CDR3 regions from them. First-round RT-PCR with HTBI primers preceded a second-round multiplex PCR. TCRdb passed the multiplex PCR reads through MiXCR, listing each CDR3 protein once. The table shows around 400,000 distinct CDR3 sequences, with around 21% occurring only once. Per germline, CDR1 WNHNN and CDR2 SYGVQD (reference sequence). This CDR3 spans 16 amino acids. J gave up 3 bases and V 3 bases, and 6 bases lay outside the gene matches. This clonotype was sampled from a woman between 18 and 30 years old with stable Graves' hyperthyroidism. This chain links TRBV10-1 with TRBJ2-2; TRBD2 matches at 8 bases. Sequencing input: peripheral blood. This CDR3 reads CASSESGLEDTGELFF. The CDR3 DNA is TGCGCCAGCAGTGAATCGGGACTAGAGGACACCGGGGAGCTGTTTTTT.